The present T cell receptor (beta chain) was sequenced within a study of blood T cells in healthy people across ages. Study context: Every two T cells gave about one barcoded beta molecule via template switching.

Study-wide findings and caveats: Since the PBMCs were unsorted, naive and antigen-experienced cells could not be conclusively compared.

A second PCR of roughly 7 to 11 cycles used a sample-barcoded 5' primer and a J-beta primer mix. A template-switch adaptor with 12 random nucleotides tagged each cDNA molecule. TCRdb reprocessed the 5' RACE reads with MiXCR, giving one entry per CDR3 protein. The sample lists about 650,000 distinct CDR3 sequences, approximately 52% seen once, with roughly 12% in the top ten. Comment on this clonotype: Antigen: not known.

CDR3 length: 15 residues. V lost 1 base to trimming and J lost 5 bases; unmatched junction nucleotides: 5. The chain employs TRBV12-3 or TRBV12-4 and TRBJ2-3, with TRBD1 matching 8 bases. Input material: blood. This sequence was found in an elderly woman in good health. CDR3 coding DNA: TGTGCCAGCAGTTTAGTGGGACAGGCGGTAGATACGCAGTATTTT. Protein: CASSLVGQAVDTQYF.